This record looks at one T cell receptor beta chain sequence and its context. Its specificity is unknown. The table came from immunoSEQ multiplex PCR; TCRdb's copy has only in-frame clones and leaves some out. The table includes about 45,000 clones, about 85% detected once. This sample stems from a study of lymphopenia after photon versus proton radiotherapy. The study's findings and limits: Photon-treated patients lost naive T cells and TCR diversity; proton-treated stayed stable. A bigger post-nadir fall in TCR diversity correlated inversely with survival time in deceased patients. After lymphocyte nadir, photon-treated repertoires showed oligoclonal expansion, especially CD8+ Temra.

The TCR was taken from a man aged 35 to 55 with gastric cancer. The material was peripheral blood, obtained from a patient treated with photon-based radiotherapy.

The CDR3 here is CASSPRLGTGDTQYF. CDR3 nucleotides: TGTGCCAGCAGTCCCCGACTAGGCACCGGAGATACGCAGTATTTT. The chain is built from TRBV28 and TRBJ2-3, with D possibly TRBD2 on 6 matching bases. V lost 5 bases, J lost 5 bases, and 17 bases lay in between. The CDR3 loop spans 15 amino acids. Germline CDR1 and CDR2: MDHEN and SYDVKM.